The entry that follows covers one T cell receptor (beta chain) sequence. The antigen this receptor binds is unknown. Germline and junction disagree at one end, which may indicate a read error. Including cysteine and phenylalanine, the CDR3 has 13 amino acids. The only DNA kept is the CDR3, 39 bases in frame from the first base. CDR1 and CDR2, per the germline V gene (reference sequence), are DFQATT and SNEGSKA. Libraries were made using emulsion pairing. Unpaired genes were suppressed by a second nested PCR containing blocking oligos, after which a third nested PCR added Illumina adaptors and barcodes. Each master mix for emulsion RT-PCR held roughly 5,000-260,000 T cells along with C-region, Stepout and V-region primers. The Micellula Emulsion and Purification Kit was used to make the emulsions, and Qiagen OneStep RT-PCR reagents were used for RT-PCR. The pooled libraries were sequenced on an Illumina MiSeq using paired-end 2 x 250 reads. The authors' analysis ran thus. In Galaxy, read pairs were joined and then clipped at the engineered overlap into separate alpha and beta files, and any unclipped reads were discarded. Alpha-beta pairs were assigned using CompleteTCR, a MiTCR-based pipeline in which chains sharing read cluster identifiers are linked by an R script. TCR sequences seen only once, which were about 1-3.4%, were removed as potential sequencing errors. TCRdb reworked the public reads: Q25 trimming with fastp, MiXCR clone assembly, productive beta chains retained. Every CDR3 protein is listed once, alongside the most common genes and DNA of its rows. In this record, the V and J calls reflect TCRdb's handling and not the investigators' own analysis. Counted in this sample were nearly 40,000 distinct CDR3 sequences; less than 55% of them appeared once. 55% to 75% of the sample is in the top ten clones.

This sample was included in a study of T cell repertoires in breast cancer (TCRdb year 2016). About the study as a whole: Tumors, lymph nodes and peripheral blood lymphocytes from breast cancer patients were profiled in the study, along with peripheral blood from healthy control donors. Most of the roughly 21 patient tumors analyzed for shared TCRs were ER+/PR+. The controls were nine healthy donors whose age range was similar to that of the patients. On average, sequencing produced around 500,000 sequences per sample, which came to about 10 reads per input cell. Because breast cancer has a low mutational burden and rarely has common mutations, the study reasoned that TCRs shared between breast cancer patients would target shared antigens. Tumors and tumor-involved lymph nodes were minced, digested with Liberase and DNase, and then passed through 70-um and 40-um filters. Tumor-free lymph nodes were processed without enzymatic digestion, and Ficoll was used to separate blood samples. Broader findings and caveats from the paper: TRBV7 predominated among the shared TCRs, which could possibly reflect tumor recognition or a mispriming bias from eight TRBV7 primers. Shared TCRs were encoded by various nucleotide sequences, which suggests selection and expansion based on antigen. Sentinel lymph nodes involved by tumor shared about fourfold more TCRs with matched tumor repertoires than tumor-free nodes did (about 7.7% versus 2%). Discarding singleton TCRs and sampling only part of each tumor may have missed genuine antitumor clones. Emulsion RT-PCR was considered qualitative rather than quantitative, since transcript abundance and primer differences skewed clone recovery. Possible tumor specificity was suggested for approximately 17 TCR pairs that were shared across seven or more patient tumors yet rarely found in control blood.

To analyze paired alpha-beta TCRs of CD8+ T cells, the researchers used an expanded emulsion RT-PCR method with primers covering all TCR V genes. CD8+ T cells were isolated with a CD8 positive selection kit and were then incubated overnight in around 9.2 IU/mL IL-2 prior to emulsion RT-PCR. The TCR originated in a pool of human donors with breast cancer or a healthy control (not recorded which). The sample was CD8+ T cells. The rearrangement combines TRBV20-1 with TRBJ2-3; 9 central nucleotides agree with TRBD1. The nucleotide sequence is given as TGCAGTGCCGACCGGACAGGGGCCGATACGCTGTATTTT. Its translation is CSADRTGADTLYF.